These T cell receptor beta chains were read from a single sample in a study of cytomegalovirus exposure and HLA in healthy donors. Assay used: immunoSEQ multiplex PCR; TCRdb lists only in-frame clones, some missing. The repertoire holds approximately 150,000 clones, 61% seen once, with around 1.9% in the top ten. The sample consisted of PBMCs. The receptors were gathered from a male donor in good health and CMV-seronegative. Both conserved end residues are part of each CDR3. A D gene is named only where the DNA matches it firmly. Some rows mark clone size as missing; the rest say once, few, many or name a class of expanded clone.

clone size	J gene	D gene	V gene	CDR3 protein	CDR3 DNA
NA	TRBJ1-4	NA	TRBV6-5	CASSYSYLRTNEKLFF	TGTGCCAGCAGTTACAGCTACCTTAGAACTAATGAAAAACTGTTTTTT
NA	TRBJ1-2	TRBD1	TRBV6-5	CASSSTPPTGGYGYTF	TGTGCCAGCAGTTCCACCCCCCCGACAGGGGGCTATGGCTACACCTTC
NA	TRBJ1-1	TRBD1	TRBV5-6	CASSLWDRATFF	TGTGCCAGCAGCTTGTGGGACAGGGCAACTTTCTTT
few	TRBJ1-1	TRBD1	TRBV7-3	CASRRQGDTEAFF	TGTGCCAGCAGGCGACAGGGAGACACTGAAGCTTTCTTT
NA	TRBJ1-1	TRBD1	TRBV7-9	CAGSPLADRGSYTEAFF	TGTGCCGGCAGCCCCCTAGCCGACAGGGGGTCATACACTGAAGCTTTCTTT
once	TRBJ1-5	NA	TRBV28	CASTSGGQPQHF	TGTGCCAGCACCTCGGGTGGACAGCCCCAGCATTTT
NA	TRBJ1-5	NA	TRBV7-2	CASSPGRQPNQPQHF	TGTGCCAGCAGCCCAGGCCGGCAGCCGAATCAGCCCCAGCATTTT
few	TRBJ2-3	NA	TRBV10-3	CAISESRLEGTDTQYF	TGTGCCATCAGTGAGTCTAGGCTGGAGGGCACAGATACGCAGTATTTT
NA	TRBJ1-3	NA	TRBV21-1	CASSNSQGSGNTIYF	TGTGCCAGCAGCAACTCCCAGGGCTCTGGAAACACCATATATTTT
NA	TRBJ2-6	NA	TRBV5-1	CASSWGGGQSSGANVLTF	TGCGCCAGCAGCTGGGGGGGCGGCCAGAGCTCTGGGGCCAACGTCCTGACTTTC
NA	TRBJ1-5	NA	TRBV6-4	CASSEGEAGQPQHF	TGTGCCAGCAGTGAAGGGGAGGCAGGGCAGCCCCAGCATTTT
NA	TRBJ2-5	TRBD2	TRBV7-2	CASSPWGSGGLEETQYF	TGTGCCAGCAGCCCCTGGGGGAGCGGGGGGTTGGAAGAGACCCAGTACTTC
NA	TRBJ2-3	NA	TRBV7-2	CASSSPTGTDTQYF	TGTGCCAGCAGTTCCCCTACCGGCACAGATACGCAGTATTTT
few	TRBJ2-7	TRBD1	TRBV11-3	CASSLTGGITEQYF	TGTGCCAGCAGCTTGACAGGGGGCATCACCGAGCAGTACTTC
NA	TRBJ2-7	TRBD2	TRBV5-1	CASSSRFPAGTRYEQYF	TGCGCCAGCAGCTCACGATTCCCGGCAGGGACTAGGTACGAGCAGTACTTC
NA	TRBJ1-1	NA	TRBV7-3	CASSVNPRATEAFF	TGTGCCAGCAGTGTCAACCCCAGGGCCACTGAAGCTTTCTTT
NA	TRBJ2-5	TRBD2	TRBV4-3	CASSQARGRGGVSETQYF	TGCGCCAGCAGCCAGGCTCGGGGCCGGGGGGGCGTTTCAGAGACCCAGTACTTC
NA	TRBJ1-2	NA	TRBV11-2	CASSLMLAGEYGYTF	TGTGCCAGCAGCTTAATGCTTGCGGGAGAATATGGCTACACCTTC
NA	TRBJ1-4	TRBD1	TRBV29-1	CSALTGTGAEKLFF	TGCAGCGCCCTGACCGGGACAGGGGCCGAAAAACTGTTTTTT
NA	TRBJ2-3	NA	TRBV6-5	CASSSPSDTQYF	TGTGCCAGCAGTTCCCCCTCCGATACGCAGTATTTT
few	TRBJ1-2	NA	TRBV5-4	CASSAAGGGDKYGYTF	TGTGCCAGCAGCGCGGCTGGCGGGGGCGATAAGTATGGCTACACCTTC
NA	TRBJ2-1	TRBD2	TRBV18	CASSNASGMYNEQFF	TGTGCCAGCTCCAACGCTAGCGGGATGTACAATGAGCAGTTCTTC
NA	TRBJ2-5	NA	TRBV5-1	CASSYTQGGGETQYF	TGCGCCAGCAGCTACACACAGGGCGGTGGGGAGACCCAGTACTTC
NA	TRBJ2-1	NA	TRBV6-5	CASIHAQGNEQFF	TGTGCCAGCATCCACGCTCAGGGAAATGAGCAGTTCTTC
NA	TRBJ2-1	NA	TRBV6-5	CASSYSFSLANEQFF	TGTGCCAGCAGTTACTCGTTTAGCCTAGCAAATGAGCAGTTCTTC
NA	TRBJ2-5	TRBD1	TRBV6-1	CASSGTGTQRETQYF	TGTGCCAGCAGTGGGACAGGGACACAAAGAGAGACCCAGTACTTC
NA	TRBJ1-4	NA	TRBV9	CASSRAGEKLFF	TGTGCCAGCAGCCGGGCAGGGGAAAAACTGTTTTTT
NA	TRBJ1-4	TRBD1	TRBV7-9	CSSSFGGGEKLFF	TGTTCCAGCAGCTTCGGAGGGGGCGAAAAACTGTTTTTT
few	TRBJ1-4	TRBD1	TRBV9	CASSRFGTANEKLFF	TGTGCCAGCAGCCGATTCGGGACAGCGAATGAAAAACTGTTTTTT
few	TRBJ2-3	NA	TRBV9	CASSVQGFSTDTQYF	TGTGCCAGCAGCGTTCAGGGGTTCAGCACAGATACGCAGTATTTT
few	TRBJ2-7	NA	TRBV6-5	CASSPSGAMSYEQYF	TGTGCCAGCAGTCCCTCAGGGGCGATGTCCTACGAGCAGTACTTC
NA	TRBJ1-1	NA	TRBV9	CASSVKGRTEAFF	TGTGCCAGCAGCGTAAAGGGGAGGACTGAAGCTTTCTTT
NA	TRBJ2-2	TRBD1	TRBV10-3	CAISGQTGKNTGELFF	TGTGCCATCAGCGGCCAGACAGGGAAGAACACCGGGGAGCTGTTTTTT
few	TRBJ1-1	TRBD1	TRBV2	CASRGTGRAEAFF	TGTGCCAGCAGGGGGACAGGGAGGGCTGAAGCTTTCTTT
NA	TRBJ2-3	TRBD2	TRBV7-3	CAGSLLGGAGDTQYF	TGTGCCGGCAGCTTACTCGGGGGGGCCGGGGATACGCAGTATTTT
NA	TRBJ2-5	NA	TRBV6-1	CASSRDGVETQYF	TGTGCCAGCAGTCGAGACGGGGTAGAGACCCAGTACTTC
few	TRBJ2-7	NA	TRBV13	CASSLGSRGYEQYF	TGTGCCAGCAGCTTGGGGTCGCGAGGGTACGAGCAGTACTTC
NA	TRBJ2-2	NA	TRBV2	CASRRQVGFPGELFF	TGTGCCAGCAGGAGACAGGTCGGTTTCCCCGGGGAGCTGTTTTTT
few	TRBJ1-2	NA	TRBV10-2	CASSEGRAGSGYTF	TGCGCCAGCAGTGAAGGCAGGGCAGGCTCTGGCTACACCTTC
NA	TRBJ2-5	NA	TRBV7-9	CASSIRGTDEETQYF	TGTGCCAGCAGCATCCGCGGGACCGACGAAGAGACCCAGTACTTC
NA	TRBJ1-5	TRBD1	TRBV4-2	CASSQVSGQSYSNQPQHF	TGTGCCAGCAGCCAAGTTTCGGGACAGTCTTATAGCAATCAGCCCCAGCATTTT